Detailed here is one TCR beta chain. Its antigen is currently unknown. The data derive from a study of Ad26.COV2.S vaccination and SARS-CoV-2 variants. At the level of the study: Among those in the COV1001 Ad26.COV2.S trial arm was the donor. General observations from the study: Non-spike TCR breadth showed similarity between vaccine and placebo recipients. Post-vaccination breadth of spike-specific CD8+ and CD4+ T cell responses was reportedly substantial.

Treatment meaning: around 19 received Ad26.COV2.S at low or high dose, single or two shots; about 5 received placebo; per-sample allocation not given. It was on day 63 after the first vaccine or placebo injection that samples were taken. Profiled with immunoSEQ multiplex PCR; TCRdb holds only in-frame clones, not every one. The repertoire holds 450,000 to 550,000 clones, with about nine tenths as singletons. V shed 9 bases and J shed 7 bases, with 12 bases lying between them. This CDR3 has 11 residues. Germline lookup yields CDR1 MDHEN and CDR2 SYDVKM. Sample: peripheral blood, taken in a trial of Ad26.COV2.S vaccine versus placebo. V gene TRBV28 combines with J gene TRBJ1-1; TRBD1 is a possible D gene (5 bases). The TCR originated in a person between 18 and 59 years old who received the Ad26.COV2.S COVID-19 vaccine or a placebo. CDR3 nucleotides: TGTGCCAGTAGGGACGACGGTGAAGCTTTCTTT. Translated, it gives CASRDDGEAFF.